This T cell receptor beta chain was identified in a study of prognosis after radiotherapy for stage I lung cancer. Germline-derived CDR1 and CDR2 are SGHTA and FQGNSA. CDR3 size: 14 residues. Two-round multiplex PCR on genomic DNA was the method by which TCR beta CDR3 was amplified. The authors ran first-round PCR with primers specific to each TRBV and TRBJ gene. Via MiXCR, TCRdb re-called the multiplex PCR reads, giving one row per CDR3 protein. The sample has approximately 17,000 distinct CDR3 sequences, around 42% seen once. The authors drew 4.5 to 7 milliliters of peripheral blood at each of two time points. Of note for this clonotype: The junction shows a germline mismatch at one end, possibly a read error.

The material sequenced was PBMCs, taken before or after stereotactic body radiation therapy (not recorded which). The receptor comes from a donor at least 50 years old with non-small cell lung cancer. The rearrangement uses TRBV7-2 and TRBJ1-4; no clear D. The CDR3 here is CASSRHGSAEKLLF. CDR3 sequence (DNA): TGTGCCAGCAGCCGACACGGATCCGCTGAAAAACTGCTTTTT.